The source of this T cell receptor (beta chain) is a study of T cell changes during pregnancy in multiple sclerosis. Here immunoSEQ multiplex PCR was the method, and the copy in TCRdb shows in-frame clones only, minus some. The sample carries around 100,000 clones, around nine tenths recorded once. This clone was seen only once. Germline CDR1 reads SGHAT; CDR2 reads FQNNGV. This CDR3 is 13 amino acids long. The V end lost 2 bases, the J end lost 1 base, and 6 bases lay between the germline ends. The sequencing used peripheral blood, collected after pregnancy. The chain recombines TRBV11-2 with TRBJ2-7, with D maybe TRBD1 (5 bases). This TCR derives from a female donor with multiple sclerosis, enrolled in a pregnancy study. The CDR3 sequence: CASSLPGSYEQYF. The CDR3 bases are TGTGCCAGCAGCTTACCAGGGTCCTACGAGCAGTACTTC.